Following are 2 T cell receptor beta chains from one sample sequenced in a study of tumor-infiltrating lymphocytes in primary liver carcinoma. Synthesis of TCR beta cDNA was carried out from about 540 ng total RNA with a constant-region primer. Investigators got TCR beta libraries out of three nested multiplex PCR rounds, done with slightly modified ARM-PCR. Primers for the first two PCR rounds were TRBV1-TRBV30 forward primers and a C-beta reverse primer (around 11 cycles per round). TCRdb re-called the multiplex PCR reads with MiXCR, one entry per CDR3 protein. The sample contains under 45,000 distinct CDR3 sequences, over 70% of which appear only once. Unsorted bulk tissue, about 19-32 mg of it, served as the source for co-extraction of RNA and DNA. The sample comprised liver tumor tissue from sampling region 2. As to subset: tumor region T2, inferior pole. The source of these receptors is a man in his forties with primary liver carcinoma and hepatitis B virus infection.

A word on this clonotype: One end of the junction is discordant with germline, which a read error may explain. The J gene is TRBJ2-4, the V gene TRBV6-1, with D perhaps matching TRBD2 (5 bases). The CDR3 extends over 17 amino acids. Germline assignment: CDR1 MNHNS and CDR2 SASEGT. The CDR3 nucleotides are TGTGCCAGCAGCGTAGCCTTATTCGGGGTAGCCAAAAAAATTCAGTACTTC. This codes for CASSVALFGVAKKIQYF.

As concerns this clonotype: A read error is possible here, since a much larger clone lies one base away. The chain recombines TRBV2 with TRBJ2-7, with D possibly being TRBD1 or TRBD2 (5 bases each). Germline V CDR1 and CDR2: SNHLY, FYNNEI. V was pared by 5 bases and J by 0 bases, with 17 bases between. The CDR3 is 16 amino acids. The CDR3 DNA reads TGTGCCAGCAGTCCCCCGCCCGGGGCGGTCTCCTACGAGCAGTACTTC. It encodes CASSPPPGAVSYEQYF.